Here is one TCR beta chain with its context. This sample is drawn from a study of blood T cell repertoires in COVID-19. Study-wide background: From the United States, Italy and Spain came samples of acute and convalescent COVID-19. PBMCs, B-cell-depleted T cells, or T cells were the source of the cDNA or gDNA that made up the material.

Trimming stripped 4 bases from V and 3 bases from J, with 10 bases between. Germline CDR1 is GTSNPN and CDR2 is SVGIG (reference sequence). The CDR3 length is 14 residues. Authors' data handling: Reference gene primer amplification gave nucleated cell count estimates. Generated by immunoSEQ multiplex PCR, the TCRdb table keeps only in-frame clones and is missing some. Clonal size and the V and J genes are those of that table, whereas D and trimming came from the DNA. Here the sample spans 35,000 to 50,000 clones, roughly 71% being singletons. This chain joins TRBV30 and TRBJ1-6; D may be TRBD1 (6 bases). The specimen was peripheral blood. This clonotype was sampled from a man older than 75 with acute or convalescent COVID-19. The CDR3 region has the DNA TGTGCCTGGACAGGGGTTAACTATAATTCACCCCTCCACTTT. It specifies CAWTGVNYNSPLHF.